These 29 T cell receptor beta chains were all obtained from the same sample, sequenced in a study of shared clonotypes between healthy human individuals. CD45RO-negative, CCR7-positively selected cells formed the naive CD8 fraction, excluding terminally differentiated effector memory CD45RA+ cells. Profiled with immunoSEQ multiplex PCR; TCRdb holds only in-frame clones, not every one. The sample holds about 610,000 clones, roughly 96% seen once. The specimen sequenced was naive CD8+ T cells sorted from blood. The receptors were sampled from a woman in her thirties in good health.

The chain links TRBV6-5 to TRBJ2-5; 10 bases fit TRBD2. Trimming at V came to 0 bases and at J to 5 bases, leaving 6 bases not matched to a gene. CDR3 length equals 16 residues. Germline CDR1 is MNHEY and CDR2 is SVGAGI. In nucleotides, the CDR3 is TGTGCCAGCAGTTACTCGTCTAGCGGGAGCCCGGAGACCCAGTACTTC. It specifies CASSYSSSGSPETQYF.

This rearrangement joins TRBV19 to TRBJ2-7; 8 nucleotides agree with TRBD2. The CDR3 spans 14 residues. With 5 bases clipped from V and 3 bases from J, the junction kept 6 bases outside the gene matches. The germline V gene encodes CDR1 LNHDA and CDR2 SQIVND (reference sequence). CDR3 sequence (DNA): TGTGCCAGTAGTTGGGCGGGAGGCGACTACGAGCAGTACTTC. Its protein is CASSWAGGDYEQYF. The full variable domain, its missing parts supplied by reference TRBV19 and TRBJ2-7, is DGGITQSPKYLFRKEGQNVTLSCEQNLNHDAMYWYRQDPGQGLRLIYYSQIVNDFQKGDIAEGYSVSREKKESFPLTVTSAQKNPTAFYLCASSWAGGDYEQYFGPGTRLTVT.

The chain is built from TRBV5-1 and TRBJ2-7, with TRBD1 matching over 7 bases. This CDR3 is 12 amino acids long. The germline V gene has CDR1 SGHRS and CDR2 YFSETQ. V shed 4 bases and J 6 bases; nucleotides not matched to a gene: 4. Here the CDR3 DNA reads TGCGCCAGCAGCCCCGACAGGGTCGAGCAGTACTTC. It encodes CASSPDRVEQYF.

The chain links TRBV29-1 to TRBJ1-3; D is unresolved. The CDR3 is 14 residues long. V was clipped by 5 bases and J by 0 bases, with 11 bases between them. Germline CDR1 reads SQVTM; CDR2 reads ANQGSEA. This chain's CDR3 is CSVRSSYSGNTIYF. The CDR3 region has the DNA TGCAGCGTTCGTTCTTCGTACTCTGGAAACACCATATATTTT.

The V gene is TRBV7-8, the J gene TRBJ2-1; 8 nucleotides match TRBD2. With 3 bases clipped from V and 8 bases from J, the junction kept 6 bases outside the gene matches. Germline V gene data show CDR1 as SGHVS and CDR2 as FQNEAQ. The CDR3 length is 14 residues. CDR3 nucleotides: TGTGCCAGCAGCTTCGGGAGGGCCGGAGATGAGCAGTTCTTC. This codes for CASSFGRAGDEQFF.

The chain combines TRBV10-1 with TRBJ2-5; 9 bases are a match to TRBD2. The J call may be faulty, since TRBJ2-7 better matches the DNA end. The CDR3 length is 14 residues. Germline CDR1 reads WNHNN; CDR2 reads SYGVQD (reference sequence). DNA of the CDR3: TGCGCCAGCAGTGACCCGGGACTAGCTCCCGAGCAGTACTTC. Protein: CASSDPGLAPEQYF.

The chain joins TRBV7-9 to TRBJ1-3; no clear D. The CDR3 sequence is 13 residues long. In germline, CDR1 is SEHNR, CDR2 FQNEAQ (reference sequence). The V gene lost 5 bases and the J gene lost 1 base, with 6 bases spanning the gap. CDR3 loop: CASSTLSGNTIYF. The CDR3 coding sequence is TGTGCCAGCAGCACCCTTTCTGGAAACACCATATATTTT. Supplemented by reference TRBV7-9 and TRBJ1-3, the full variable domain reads DTGVSQNPRHKITKRGQNVTFRCDPISEHNRLYWYRQTLGQGPEFLTYFQNEAQLEKSRLLSDRFSAERPKGSFSTLEIQRTEQGDSAMYLCASSTLSGNTIYFGEGSWLTVV.

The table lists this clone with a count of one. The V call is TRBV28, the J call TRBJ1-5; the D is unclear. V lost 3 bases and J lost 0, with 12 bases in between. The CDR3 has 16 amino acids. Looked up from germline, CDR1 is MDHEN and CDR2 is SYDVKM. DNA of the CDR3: TGTGCCAGCAGTTTTCTCTCGGAATATAGCAATCAGCCCCAGCATTTT. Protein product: CASSFLSEYSNQPQHF. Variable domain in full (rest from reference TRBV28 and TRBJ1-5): DVKVTQSSRYLVKRTGEKVFLECVQDMDHENMFWYRQDPGLGLRLIYFSYDVKMKEKGDIPEGYSVSREKKERFSLILESASTNQTSMYLCASSFLSEYSNQPQHFGDGTRLSIL.

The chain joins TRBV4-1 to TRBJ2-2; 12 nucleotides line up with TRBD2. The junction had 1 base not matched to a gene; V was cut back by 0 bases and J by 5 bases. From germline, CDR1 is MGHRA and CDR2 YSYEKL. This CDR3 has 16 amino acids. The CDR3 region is CASSQDLAGGTGELFF. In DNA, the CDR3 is TGCGCCAGCAGCCAAGATCTAGCGGGAGGGACCGGGGAGCTGTTTTTT.

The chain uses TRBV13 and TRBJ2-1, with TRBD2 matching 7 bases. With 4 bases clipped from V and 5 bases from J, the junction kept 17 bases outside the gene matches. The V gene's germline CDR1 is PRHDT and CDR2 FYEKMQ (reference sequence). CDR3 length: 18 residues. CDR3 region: CASSWLVSLAGDHNEQFF. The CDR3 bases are TGTGCCAGCAGCTGGCTGGTTAGCTTGGCGGGGGACCACAATGAGCAGTTCTTC.

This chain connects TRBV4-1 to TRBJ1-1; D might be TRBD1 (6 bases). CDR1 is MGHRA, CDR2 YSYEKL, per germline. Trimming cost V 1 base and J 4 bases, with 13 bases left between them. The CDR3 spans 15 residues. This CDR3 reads CASSQVNRVGTEAFF. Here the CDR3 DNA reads TGCGCCAGCAGCCAAGTGAACAGGGTCGGCACTGAAGCTTTCTTT.

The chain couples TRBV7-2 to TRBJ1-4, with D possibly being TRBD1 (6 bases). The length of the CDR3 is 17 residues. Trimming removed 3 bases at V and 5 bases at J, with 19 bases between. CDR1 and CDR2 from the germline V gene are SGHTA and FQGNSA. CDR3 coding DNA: TGTGCCAGCAGCTTTAACAGGGCCAGTTCGTCCAATGAAAAACTGTTTTTT. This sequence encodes CASSFNRASSSNEKLFF.

CDR3 sequence (DNA): TGTGCCACTGCCCGGACAGGGGAGATGGAGACCCAGTACTTC. Its translation: CATARTGEMETQYF. V and J are TRBV2 and TRBJ2-5; 9 nucleotides match TRBD1. This CDR3 contains 14 residues. Germline trimming cut 10 bases from V and 5 bases from J; bases unmatched to any gene: 11. Germline V lookup: CDR1 SNHLY, CDR2 FYNNEI.

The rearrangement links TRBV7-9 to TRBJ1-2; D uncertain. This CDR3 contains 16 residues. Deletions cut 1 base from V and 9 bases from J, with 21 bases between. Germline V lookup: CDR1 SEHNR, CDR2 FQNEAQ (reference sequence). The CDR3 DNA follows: TGTGCCAGCAGCTTAGGTGGAGCTCCTATAAGGTATAGCTACACCTTC. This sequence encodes CASSLGGAPIRYSYTF.

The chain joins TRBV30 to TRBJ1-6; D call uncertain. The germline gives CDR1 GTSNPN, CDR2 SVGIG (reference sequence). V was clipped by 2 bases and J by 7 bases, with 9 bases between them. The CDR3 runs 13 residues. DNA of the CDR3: TGTGCCTGGAGTTTGGACGACAATTCACCCCTCCACTTT. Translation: CAWSLDDNSPLHF.

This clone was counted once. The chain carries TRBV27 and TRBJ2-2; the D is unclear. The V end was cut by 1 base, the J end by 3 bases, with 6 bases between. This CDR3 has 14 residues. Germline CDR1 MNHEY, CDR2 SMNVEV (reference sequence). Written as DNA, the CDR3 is TGTGCCAGCAGTTTATTTAGTTACACCGGGGAGCTGTTTTTT. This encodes CASSLFSYTGELFF.

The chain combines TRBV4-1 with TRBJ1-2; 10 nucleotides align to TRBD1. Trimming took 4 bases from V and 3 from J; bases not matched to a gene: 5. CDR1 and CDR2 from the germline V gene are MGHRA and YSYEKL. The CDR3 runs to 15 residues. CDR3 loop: CASSPRTGGYYGYTF. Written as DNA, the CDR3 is TGCGCCAGCAGCCCCCGGACAGGGGGGTACTATGGCTACACCTTC.

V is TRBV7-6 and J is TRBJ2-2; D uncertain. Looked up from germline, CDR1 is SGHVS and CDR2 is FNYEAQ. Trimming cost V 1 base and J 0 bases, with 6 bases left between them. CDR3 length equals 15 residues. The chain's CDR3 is CASSLVSANTGELFF. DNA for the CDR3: TGTGCCAGCAGCTTAGTGTCCGCGAACACCGGGGAGCTGTTTTTT.

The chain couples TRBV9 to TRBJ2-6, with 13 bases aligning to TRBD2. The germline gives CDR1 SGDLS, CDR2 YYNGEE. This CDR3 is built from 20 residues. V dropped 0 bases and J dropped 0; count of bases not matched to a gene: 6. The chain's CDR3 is CASSVAGTSGRDSGANVLTF. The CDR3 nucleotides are TGTGCCAGCAGCGTAGCTGGCACTAGCGGGAGGGACTCTGGGGCCAACGTCCTGACTTTC.

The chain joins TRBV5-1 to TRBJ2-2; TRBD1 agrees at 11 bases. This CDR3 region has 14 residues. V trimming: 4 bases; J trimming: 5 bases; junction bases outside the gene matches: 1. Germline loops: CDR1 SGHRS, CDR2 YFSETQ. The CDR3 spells CASSRDRGTGELFF. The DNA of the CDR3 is TGCGCCAGCAGCCGGGACAGGGGGACCGGGGAGCTGTTTTTT.

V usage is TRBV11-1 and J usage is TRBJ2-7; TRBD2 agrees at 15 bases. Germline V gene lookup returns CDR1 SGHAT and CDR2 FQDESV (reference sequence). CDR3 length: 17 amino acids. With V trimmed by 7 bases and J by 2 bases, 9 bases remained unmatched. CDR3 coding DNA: TGTGCCAGCAAAGGTGGACTAGCGGGAGGGCCGCCCTACGAGCAGTACTTC. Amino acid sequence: CASKGGLAGGPPYEQYF.

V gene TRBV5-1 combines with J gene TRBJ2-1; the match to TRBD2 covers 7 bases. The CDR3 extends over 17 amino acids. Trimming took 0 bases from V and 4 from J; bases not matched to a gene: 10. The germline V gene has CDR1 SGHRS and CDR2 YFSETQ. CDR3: CASSLAASGMGYNEQFF. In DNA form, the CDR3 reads TGCGCCAGCAGCTTGGCGGCTAGCGGAATGGGGTACAATGAGCAGTTCTTC.

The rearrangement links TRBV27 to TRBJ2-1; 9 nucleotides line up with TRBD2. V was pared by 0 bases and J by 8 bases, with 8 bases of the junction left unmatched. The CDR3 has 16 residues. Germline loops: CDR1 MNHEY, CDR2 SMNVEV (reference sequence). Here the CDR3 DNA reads TGTGCCAGCAGTTTATCTCTAGCGGGACTACACGATGAGCAGTTCTTC. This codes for CASSLSLAGLHDEQFF.

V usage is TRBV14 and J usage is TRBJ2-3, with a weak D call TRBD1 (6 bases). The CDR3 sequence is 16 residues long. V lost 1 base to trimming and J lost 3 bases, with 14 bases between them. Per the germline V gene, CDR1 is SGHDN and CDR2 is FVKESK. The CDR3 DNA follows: TGTGCCAGCAGCCAAGGAGGGGGACCGAGGACAGATACGCAGTATTTT. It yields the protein CASSQGGGPRTDTQYF.

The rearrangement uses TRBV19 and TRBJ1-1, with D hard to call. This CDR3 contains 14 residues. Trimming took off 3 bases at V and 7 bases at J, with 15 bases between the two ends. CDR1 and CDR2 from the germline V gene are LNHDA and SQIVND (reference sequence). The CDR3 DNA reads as TGTGCCAGTAGTATCTACAGTCCGGGTGGTGAAGCTTTCTTT. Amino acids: CASSIYSPGGEAFF. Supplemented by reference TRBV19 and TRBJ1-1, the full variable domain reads DGGITQSPKYLFRKEGQNVTLSCEQNLNHDAMYWYRQDPGQGLRLIYYSQIVNDFQKGDIAEGYSVSREKKESFPLTVTSAQKNPTAFYLCASSIYSPGGEAFFGQGTRLTVV.

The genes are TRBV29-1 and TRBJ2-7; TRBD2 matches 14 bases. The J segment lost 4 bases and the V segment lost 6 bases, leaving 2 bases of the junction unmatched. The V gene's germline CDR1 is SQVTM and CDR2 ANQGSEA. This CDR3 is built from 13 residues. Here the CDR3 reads CSVGLAGVYEQYF. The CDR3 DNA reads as TGCAGCGTGGGACTAGCGGGAGTTTACGAGCAGTACTTC.

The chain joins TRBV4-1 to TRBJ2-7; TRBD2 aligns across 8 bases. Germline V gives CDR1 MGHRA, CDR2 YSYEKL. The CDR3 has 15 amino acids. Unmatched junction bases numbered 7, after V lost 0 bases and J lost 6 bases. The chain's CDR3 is CASSQDVAGFREQYF. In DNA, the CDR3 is TGCGCCAGCAGCCAAGATGTAGCGGGATTCCGCGAGCAGTACTTC.

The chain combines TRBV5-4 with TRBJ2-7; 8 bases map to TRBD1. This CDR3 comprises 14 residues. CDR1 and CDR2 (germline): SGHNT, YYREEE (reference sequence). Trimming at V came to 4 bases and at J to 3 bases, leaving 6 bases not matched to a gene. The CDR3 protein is CASSHIDRGYEQYF. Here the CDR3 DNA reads TGTGCCAGCAGCCACATCGACAGGGGCTACGAGCAGTACTTC.

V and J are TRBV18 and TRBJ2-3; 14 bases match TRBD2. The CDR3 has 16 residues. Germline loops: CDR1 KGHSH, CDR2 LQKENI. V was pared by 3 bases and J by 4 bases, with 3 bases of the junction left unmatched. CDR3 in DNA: TGTGCCAGCTCACCTGGGACTAGCGGGAGACCAGATACGCAGTATTTT. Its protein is CASSPGTSGRPDTQYF.